This TCR beta chain came from a study of identical twins. Study-wide results and caveats: High-abundance cord blood beta clonotypes had fewer insertions; memory repertoires showed none.

Via MiXCR, TCRdb re-called the 5' RACE reads, giving one row per CDR3 protein. In the table there are about 700,000 distinct CDR3 sequences, more than 6.5% of which are singletons. Notes on this clonotype: Its target is not known.

The V and J ends lost 3 bases and 1 base respectively, with 13 bases between them. The CDR3 totals 15 residues. These sequences were also reported in another study, on yellow fever vaccine responses in identical twins.

The sample was PBMCs. The J gene is TRBJ2-7, the V gene TRBV23-1; D gene unclear. TRBV23-1 is reported as an ORF; its role is uncertain. The receptor comes from a woman aged 18-29 years in good health. CDR3 nucleotide sequence: TGCGCCAGCAGTCAGGAAGGGCCGGATTCCTACGAGCAGTACTTC. As protein: CASSQEGPDSYEQYF.